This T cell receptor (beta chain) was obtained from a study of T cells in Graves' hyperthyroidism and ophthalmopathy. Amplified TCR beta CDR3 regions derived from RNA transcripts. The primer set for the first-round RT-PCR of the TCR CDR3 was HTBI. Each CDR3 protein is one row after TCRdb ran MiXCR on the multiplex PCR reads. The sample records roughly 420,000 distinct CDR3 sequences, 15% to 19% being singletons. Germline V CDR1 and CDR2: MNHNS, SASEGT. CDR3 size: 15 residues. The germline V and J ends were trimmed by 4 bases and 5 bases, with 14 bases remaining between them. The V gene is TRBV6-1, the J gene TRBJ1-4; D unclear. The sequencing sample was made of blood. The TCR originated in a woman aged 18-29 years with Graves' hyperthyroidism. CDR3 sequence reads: CASSGWGGPNEKLFF. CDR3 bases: TGTGCCAGCAGTGGATGGGGAGGGCCCAATGAAAAACTGTTTTTT.